The 13 T cell receptor beta chains listed next were all sequenced from one sample in a study of control samples from healthy donors and cancer patients. TCRdb keeps only in-frame clones here, not all; method: immunoSEQ multiplex PCR. Of about 120,000 clones in the sample, 90% to 95% are singletons; the top ten hold around 1.6%. The material sequenced was PBMCs. The receptors were sampled from a man aged 50 to 59 with head and neck cancer.

In nucleotides, the CDR3 is TGTGCCAGTAGTGCCGGGACAGCCCCCTACGAGCAGTACTTC. Residues: CASSAGTAPYEQYF. The chain is built from TRBV7-3 and TRBJ2-7, with 7 bases lining up with TRBD1. Germline values: CDR1 SGHTA, CDR2 FQGTGA. CDR3 size: 14 residues. V lost 9 bases and J lost 2; bases outside the gene matches: 10.

V gene TRBV4-2 combines with J gene TRBJ2-5; D call uncertain. The CDR3 has 12 residues. CDR1 is LGHNA and CDR2 is YNFKEQ in the germline V gene. The ends were cut back, 0 bases at V and 3 bases at J, with 2 bases in the middle. CDR3 protein: CASSQDEETQYF. CDR3 coding DNA: TGTGCCAGCAGCCAAGATGAAGAGACCCAGTACTTC.

Only one count was recorded for this clone. The chain has TRBV9 and TRBJ2-3; no reliable D call. Trimming removed 3 bases from V and 5 bases from J, with 10 bases in between. Germline CDR1 is SGDLS and CDR2 is YYNGEE. CDR3 size: 13 residues. This chain's CDR3 is CASSASRQDTQYF. CDR3 nucleotides: TGTGCCAGCAGCGCAAGTCGGCAAGATACGCAGTATTTT.

V is TRBV7-6 and J is TRBJ2-2; weak D call: TRBD2 (7 bases). Germline-derived CDR1 and CDR2 are SGHVS and FNYEAQ. Trimming cost V 3 bases and J 6 bases, with 17 bases left between them. The CDR3 loop spans 16 amino acids. The CDR3 DNA sequence: TGTGCCAGCAGCTTTGGAGGGGGGGCCGGTTCCGGGGAGCTGTTTTTT. This encodes CASSFGGGAGSGELFF.

The rearrangement joins TRBV30 to TRBJ1-5; D is perhaps TRBD1 (5 bases). The germline CDR1 and CDR2 sequences are GTSNPN and SVGIG (reference sequence). The CDR3 consists of 13 residues. V gave up 0 bases and J gave up 4 bases, with 7 bases separating them. DNA for the CDR3: TGTGCCTGGAGTGTATGGGGGAATCAGCCCCAGCATTTT. Amino acids: CAWSVWGNQPQHF. Variable domain in full (rest from reference TRBV30 and TRBJ1-5): SQTIHQWPATLVQPVGSPLSLECTVEGTSNPNLYWYRQAAGRGLQLLFYSVGIGQISSEVPQNLSASRPQDRQFILSSKKLLLSDSGFYLCAWSVWGNQPQHFGDGTRLSIL.

V and J are TRBV4-2 and TRBJ1-6; no clear D. Germline CDR1 reads LGHNA; CDR2 reads YNFKEQ. The CDR3 is 15 amino acids. V gave up 0 bases and J gave up 9 bases, with 12 bases separating them. The chain's CDR3 is CASSQDGPSGSPLHF. The CDR3 nucleotides are TGTGCCAGCAGCCAAGACGGGCCTTCGGGTTCACCCCTCCACTTT.

The CDR3 nucleotides are TGCAGTGCTAGAGATGGGTTGGGCGCTTTCTTT. This encodes CSARDGLGAFF. V is TRBV20-1 and J is TRBJ1-1; D is uncertain. V lost 0 bases and J 11 bases, leaving 10 bases between the germline ends. This CDR3 has 11 amino acids. In germline, CDR1 is DFQATT, CDR2 SNEGSKA (reference sequence).

The rearrangement links TRBV12-2 to TRBJ1-1; no DNA check was done on the table's D call, TRBD1. TRBV12-2 is a recognized pseudogene. The CDR3 totals 13 residues. The CDR3 reads CASRLDNTGEAFF. CDR3 nucleotide sequence: TGTGCAAGTCGCTTAGATAATACAGGGGAAGCTTTCTTT.

This chain links TRBV5-5 with TRBJ1-3; no firm D call. The length of the CDR3 is 14 residues. V lost 1 base and J 1 base, leaving 6 bases between the germline ends. CDR1 is SGHKS and CDR2 is YYEKEE in the germline V gene (reference sequence). CDR3 residues: CASSLRLSGNTIYF. In nucleotides, the CDR3 is TGTGCCAGCAGCTTGAGACTTTCTGGAAACACCATATATTTT. Full variable domain (outside the CDR3, taken from reference TRBV5-5 and TRBJ1-3): DAGVTQSPTHLIKTRGQQVTLRCSPISGHKSVSWYQQVLGQGPQFIFQYYEKEERGRGNFPDRFSARQFPNYSSELNVNALLLGDSALYLCASSLRLSGNTIYFGEGSWLTVV.

The rearrangement uses TRBV4-1 and TRBJ1-5; D remains unclear. CDR3 length: 14 residues. V lost 0 bases and J lost 5, with 8 bases in between. In germline, CDR1 is MGHRA, CDR2 YSYEKL. CDR3 sequence (DNA): TGCGCCAGCAGCCAAGAGAAGACCCATCAGCCCCAGCATTTT. Its protein is CASSQEKTHQPQHF.

The chain employs TRBV18 and TRBJ1-2, with 10 bases that match TRBD1. This CDR3 has 13 residues. Germline V lookup: CDR1 KGHSH, CDR2 LQKENI. With 3 bases clipped from V and 8 bases from J, the junction kept 3 bases outside the gene matches. CDR3 coding DNA: TGTGCCAGCTCACCGGGGACAGGGGAAGGCTACACCTTC. Translating it yields CASSPGTGEGYTF.

This chain joins TRBV24-1 and TRBJ2-1; D is possibly TRBD1 (6 bases). Germline-derived CDR1 and CDR2 are KGHDR and SFDVKD. V lost 3 bases and J 0 bases, leaving 11 bases between the germline ends. CDR3 length: 16 amino acids. The CDR3 sequence: CATSDPTGSSYNEQFF. The CDR3 DNA reads as TGTGCCACCAGTGATCCTACAGGGAGCTCCTACAATGAGCAGTTCTTC.

The count of this clone is one. The chain is built from TRBV7-2 and TRBJ2-3, with 14 bases lining up with TRBD2. V dropped 6 bases and J dropped 3; count of bases not matched to a gene: 2. The germline gives CDR1 SGHTA, CDR2 FQGNSA. This CDR3 comprises 15 residues. This CDR3 is CASRWTSGGTDTQYF. For the CDR3, the DNA is TGTGCCAGCAGATGGACTAGCGGGGGGACAGATACGCAGTATTTT.